Each of the 12 T cell receptor beta chains below was sequenced from the same sample in a study of cytomegalovirus exposure and HLA in healthy donors. PCR was performed using 60 Vbeta and 13 Jbeta primers. Assay: immunoSEQ multiplex PCR; the TCRdb copy retains only in-frame clones and omits some. The sample records some 120,000 clones, around three quarters being singletons. Material: PBMCs. Receptor source: a human donor in good health.

This clone was counted only a few times. The V call is TRBV5-1, the J call TRBJ2-2; no clear D. Trimming left V 0 bases short and J 7 bases short, with 4 bases between. CDR1 is SGHRS and CDR2 is YFSETQ in the germline V gene. There are 12 residues in the CDR3. In DNA, the CDR3 is TGCGCCAGCAGCTTGGCGGGCGGGGAGCTGTTTTTT. Translating gives CASSLAGGELFF.

The CDR3, as DNA: TGTGCCACCAAAGGGGGGGAGGAGACCCAGTACTTC. This translates into CATKGGEETQYF. This chain links TRBV2 with TRBJ2-5, with a tentative D call TRBD2 (7 bases). Germline assignment: CDR1 SNHLY and CDR2 FYNNEI. The CDR3 runs 12 residues. V lost 10 bases to trimming and J lost 5 bases, with 14 bases between them.

The chain joins TRBV5-1 to TRBJ2-7; 8 bases fit TRBD2. The germline V gene encodes CDR1 SGHRS and CDR2 YFSETQ. The CDR3 has 14 residues. V was clipped by 1 base and J by 5 bases; unmatched bases: 5. The CDR3 region is CASSLSGGDDEQYF. The CDR3 DNA follows: TGCGCCAGCAGCTTGAGCGGGGGCGACGACGAGCAGTACTTC.

The chain joins TRBV9 to TRBJ1-1, with 7 bases fitting TRBD1. The CDR3 contains 14 residues. The germline V gene has CDR1 SGDLS and CDR2 YYNGEE. The junction had 3 bases not matched to a gene; V was cut back by 4 bases and J by 0 bases. Written as DNA, the CDR3 is TGTGCCAGCAGCACCACAGGGGTGAACACTGAAGCTTTCTTT. As protein: CASSTTGVNTEAFF.

There are a few counts of this clone. CDR3 in amino acids: CASSLPGKTEAFF. DNA for the CDR3: TGCGCCAGCAGTTTACCAGGGAAAACTGAAGCTTTCTTT. V is TRBV5-1 and J is TRBJ1-1, with D possibly TRBD1 on 5 matching bases. V was clipped by 5 bases and J by 5 bases, with 13 bases between them. This CDR3 comprises 13 residues. The germline V gene encodes CDR1 SGHRS and CDR2 YFSETQ.

CDR3 protein: CASSLGAYEQYF. DNA for the CDR3: TGTGCCAGCAGCTTGGGAGCCTACGAGCAGTACTTC. This chain joins TRBV11-2 and TRBJ2-7, with TRBD2 as a possible D gene (5 bases). The V and J ends lost 3 bases and 2 bases respectively, with 5 bases between them. The CDR3 is 12 residues long. Germline CDR1 reads SGHAT; CDR2 reads FQNNGV.

The chain employs TRBV4-1 and TRBJ1-6, with a possible D match to TRBD1 (6 bases). V was pared by 4 bases and J by 7 bases, with 14 bases between. The CDR3 is 15 amino acids. Germline V lookup: CDR1 MGHRA, CDR2 YSYEKL. The CDR3 sequence: CASSPGAGANSPLHF. The CDR3, as DNA: TGCGCCAGCAGCCCCGGGGCAGGGGCCAATTCACCCCTCCACTTT.

This chain joins TRBV11-2 and TRBJ1-1; D may be TRBD1 (6 bases). Germline CDR1 SGHAT, CDR2 FQNNGV. V was trimmed by 0 bases and J by 2 bases, leaving 13 bases between them. CDR3 length: 16 residues. DNA of the CDR3: TGTGCCAGCAGCTTAGAGGGGGGGGCCCTCAACACTGAAGCTTTCTTT. Protein: CASSLEGGALNTEAFF.

This chain connects TRBV11-3 to TRBJ2-5, with a tentative D call TRBD2 (6 bases). The CDR3 consists of 12 residues. Between the trimmed V and J ends, which lost 5 bases and 5 bases, there was a span of 9 bases. Germline V gene data show CDR1 as SGHNT and CDR2 as YENEEA. Here the CDR3 DNA reads TGTGCCAGCAGCGCCCGGGGGGAGACCCAGTACTTC. This codes for CASSARGETQYF.

This clone was seen more than once but under ten times. The chain joins TRBV5-1 to TRBJ1-1, with 9 bases lining up with TRBD1. This CDR3 spans 16 amino acids. V was clipped by 4 bases and J by 4 bases; unmatched bases: 11. Germline V gives CDR1 SGHRS, CDR2 YFSETQ. The CDR3 region is CASSQHGQGTGTEAFF. CDR3 nucleotide sequence: TGCGCCAGCAGCCAACACGGACAGGGGACAGGCACTGAAGCTTTCTTT.

V and J are TRBV7-9 and TRBJ2-1, with a weak D call TRBD1 (6 bases). The CDR3 spans 15 residues. Germline V gives CDR1 SEHNR, CDR2 FQNEAQ (reference sequence). Between the trimmed V and J ends, which lost 1 base and 7 bases, there was a span of 14 bases. DNA for the CDR3: TGTGCCAGCAGCTTAGGAAGCACAGGGTGGAATGAGCAGTTCTTC. Translating gives CASSLGSTGWNEQFF. Looking up the rest from reference TRBV7-9 and TRBJ2-1 gives the full variable domain: DTGVSQNPRHKITKRGQNVTFRCDPISEHNRLYWYRQTLGQGPEFLTYFQNEAQLEKSRLLSDRFSAERPKGSFSTLEIQRTEQGDSAMYLCASSLGSTGWNEQFFGPGTRLTVL.

This clone came up once. The chain recombines TRBV14 with TRBJ2-5; perhaps TRBD1 as D (5 bases). This CDR3 has 16 residues. Per the germline V gene, CDR1 is SGHDN and CDR2 is FVKESK. V gave up 4 bases and J gave up 1 base, with 16 bases separating them. CDR3 loop: CASSPRQGNIQETQYF. The CDR3 DNA reads TGTGCCAGCAGCCCCCGCCAGGGCAATATCCAAGAGACCCAGTACTTC.